These T cell receptor beta chains were read from a single sample in a study of T cells in Graves' hyperthyroidism and ophthalmopathy. TCRdb re-called the multiplex PCR reads through MiXCR, storing one row per CDR3 protein. The table records hundreds of thousands of distinct CDR3 sequences, around 20% of them present only once. Input material: blood. The receptors stem from a man between 35 and 55 years old with Graves' ophthalmopathy. Both conserved end residues are part of each CDR3. D genes are given only for firm matches. Rows may omit the clone size; those that give it use once, few, many or a size class.

TRBV18,-,TRBJ2-1,TRBD2,TGTGCCAGCTCACCCCAGACTAGCGGGGCCGGCAATGAGCAGTTCTTC,CASSPQTSGAGNEQFF
TRBV4-3,few,TRBJ2-7,-,TGCGCCAGCAGCCAAGATCTGGGGATCGGCGAGCAGTACTTC,CASSQDLGIGEQYF
TRBV4-2,-,TRBJ2-7,-,TGTGCCAGCAGCCAAGAAGTTGGCAGTAGTGCCTACGAGCAGTACTTC,CASSQEVGSSAYEQYF
TRBV18,many,TRBJ1-2,TRBD1,TGTGCCAGCTCACCCGGACAGGGATTCTCTCCTGGCTACACCTTC,CASSPGQGFSPGYTF
TRBV19,few,TRBJ2-1,-,TGTGCCGGTCACGACACCAGCTCCTACAATGAGCAGTTCTTC,CAGHDTSSYNEQFF
TRBV7-9,-,TRBJ2-3,TRBD2,TGTGCCAGCAGCGGGCTGGGACTAGCAAGCCCAGATACGCGGTATTTT,CASSGLGLASPDTRYF
TRBV5-8,few,TRBJ2-3,TRBD1,TGTGCCAGCAGCTACGGGACAGGGCTTCCAGATACGCAGTATTTT,CASSYGTGLPDTQYF
TRBV28,few,TRBJ2-2,TRBD1,TGTGCCAGCAGTTTGGCTGGGACAGGCTACACCGGGGAGCTGTTTTTT,CASSLAGTGYTGELFF
TRBV6-8,-,TRBJ1-1,TRBD1,TGCGCCAGCGGTCGACAGGGGATGGCTGAAGCTTTCTTT,CASGRQGMAEAFF
TRBV20-1,-,TRBJ2-1,TRBD2,TGCAGTGCTACACCCCCGGGACTAGCGAAGATGGGGAATGAGCAGTTCTTC,CSATPPGLAKMGNEQFF
TRBV6-2/TRBV6-3,many,TRBJ2-5,-,TGTGCCAGCAGTTCACTCCTCCCGGGACTCTCGGTTCCCGCAGAGACCCAGTACTTC,CASSSLLPGLSVPAETQYF
TRBV2,-,TRBJ2-7,TRBD2,TGTGCCAGCAGTGCCTCTCACGGGACTAGCGGGAGGTACGAGCAGTACTTC,CASSASHGTSGRYEQYF
TRBV19,-,TRBJ1-3,-,TGTGCCAGTAGGCCGGGATCCTCTGGAAACACCATATATTTT,CASRPGSSGNTIYF
TRBV20-1,-,TRBJ1-2,TRBD1,TGCAGTGCTACCCACACTTCTAGACAGGGAATGAACTATGGCTACACCTTC,CSATHTSRQGMNYGYTF
TRBV7-9,-,TRBJ1-2,TRBD1,TGTGCCAGCAGCCGCGGGACAGGGGGCGCGGGCAACTATGGCTACACCTTC,CASSRGTGGAGNYGYTF
TRBV2,many,TRBJ2-5,-,TGTGCCAGCAGTCTAGCAGTGTACCAAGAGACCCAGTACTTC,CASSLAVYQETQYF
TRBV13,-,TRBJ2-3,-,TGTGCCAGCGGAGGGGATCATAGCACAGATACGCAGTATTTT,CASGGDHSTDTQYF
TRBV20-1,-,TRBJ2-2,TRBD1,TGCAGTGCCAAGGGGACAGATTACACCGGGGAGCTGTTTTTT,CSAKGTDYTGELFF
TRBV2,-,TRBJ2-2,-,TGTGCCAGCAGTGCGACCGTCCCCGGGGAGCTGTTTTTT,CASSATVPGELFF
TRBV12-5,-,TRBJ2-5,TRBD2,TGTGCTAGCGGACCCGGACTAGCAGAGACCCAGTACTTC,CASGPGLAETQYF
TRBV12-3/TRBV12-4,many,TRBJ1-5,TRBD1,TGTGCCAGCAGACTTACAGGGGCTCAGCCCCAGCATTTT,CASRLTGAQPQHF
TRBV11-1,many,TRBJ2-1,-,TGTGCCAGCAGCTTAGGATGGGAGTTGAAGAATGAGCAGTTCTTC,CASSLGWELKNEQFF
TRBV12-3/TRBV12-4,many,TRBJ2-7,-,TGTGCCAGCAGTACTGGGGACGGATCGGGTTACGAGCAGTACTTC,CASSTGDGSGYEQYF
TRBV6-2/TRBV6-3,few,TRBJ2-7,-,TGTGCCAGCAGCTCCGGGGACAACTACGAGCAGTACTTC,CASSSGDNYEQYF
TRBV6-5,-,TRBJ2-7,TRBD2,TGTGCCAGCAGTTCGCGGGGGGCCTACGAGCAGTACTTC,CASSSRGAYEQYF
TRBV5-1,few,TRBJ1-2,-,TGCGCCAGCAGCTTGTCTATGGGTAATGACGGCTACACCTTC,CASSLSMGNDGYTF
TRBV6-1,few,TRBJ2-1,-,TGTGCCAGCAGTTTGACTAGTTTCCACAATGAGCAGTTCTTC,CASSLTSFHNEQFF
TRBV14,few,TRBJ2-7,-,TGTGCCAGCAGCCAAGATAGAGGTTCCGAGCAGTACTTC,CASSQDRGSEQYF
TRBV6-1,few,TRBJ2-5,TRBD2,TGTGCCAGCAATCCCCCGGGACTAGCGGTACGGGAGACCCAGTACTTC,CASNPPGLAVRETQYF
TRBV29-1,many,TRBJ2-7,TRBD1,TGCAGCGTTGAAATGTCTCTCCCAAAGACAGGGGGCTCCTACGAGCAGTACTTC,CSVEMSLPKTGGSYEQYF
TRBV5-1,-,TRBJ1-2,-,TGCGCCAGCAGCTTTGGAGCAGATTTTTTCTATGGCTACACCTTC,CASSFGADFFYGYTF
TRBV5-5,few,TRBJ1-2,TRBD1,TGTGCCAGCAGCCTGACCGGACAGGGTGGTGGCTACACCTTC,CASSLTGQGGGYTF
TRBV7-9,many,TRBJ2-5,-,TGTGCCAGCAGCGCGACAGGCTTCCAAGAGACCCAGTACTTC,CASSATGFQETQYF
TRBV11-2,-,TRBJ2-1,TRBD2,TGTGCCAGCAGGCCGCGGGGGGCCCCACGAGTGAATGAGCAGTTCTTC,CASRPRGAPRVNEQFF
TRBV9,-,TRBJ1-1,-,TGTGCCAGCAGCTCGGACAGCCCGATTGAAGCTTTCTTT,CASSSDSPIEAFF
TRBV20-1,many,TRBJ2-3,TRBD2,TGCAGCGTCAGGGGACTAGCGGGGAGAGATACGCAGTATTTT,CSVRGLAGRDTQYF
TRBV20-1,-,TRBJ1-2,-,TGCAGTGCTAGGGGCAGGGCCGACTATGGCTACACCTTC,CSARGRADYGYTF
TRBV2,few,TRBJ1-6,TRBD1,TGTGCCAGCAAAGACGACAGGGGGGATAATTCACCCCTCCACTTT,CASKDDRGDNSPLHF
TRBV7-9,few,TRBJ1-3,-,TGTGCCAGCAGCCCCCAAGAGAGGCGTGGAAACACCATATATTTT,CASSPQERRGNTIYF
TRBV20-1,-,TRBJ2-5,TRBD2,TGCAGCCTCCTGACTAGCGGGGGCCCCCCGGAGACCCAGTACTTC,CSLLTSGGPPETQYF